Reported below is one TCR beta chain. Its specificity is unknown. Data came from immunoSEQ multiplex PCR; TCRdb stores just in-frame clones and leaves some out. The sample includes 84,000 or so clones, approximately 92% of them seen just once. There are 19 residues in the CDR3. The junction had 10 bases not matched to a gene; V was cut back by 0 bases and J by 0 bases. Germline-derived CDR1 and CDR2 are ENHRY and SYGVKD. These data are taken from a study of graft-versus-host responses after intestinal transplantation. Across the whole study: Grafts were multivisceral, liver-intestinal, or isolated intestinal. Anti-thymocyte globulin induction, then tacrolimus and steroids for about three years, went to all recipients.

Overall study results and limits: The marrow of recipients harbored GvH clones, and ileum or blood showed some of them first. Early post-transplant HvG declines were associated with peak circulating GvH clone levels.

The clonotype was recovered from a human donor who was the organ donor for an intestinal transplant. The genes are TRBV10-3 and TRBJ2-7, with 11 bases that match TRBD2. The sample here was unstimulated CD8+ T cells sorted from spleen or lymph node cells, taken before transplant. The CDR3 DNA sequence: TGTGCCATCAGTGAGTCTTTAACTAGCGGGGGCCGTAGCTCCTACGAGCAGTACTTC. Encoded protein: CAISESLTSGGRSSYEQYF.